A selection of T cell receptor beta chains follows, all from one sample in a study of molecular identifiers for immune sequencing clone quantification. TCRdb redid the calling of the PCR reads with MiXCR, one entry per CDR3 protein. The sample lists about half a million distinct CDR3 sequences, roughly 23% occurring once. Source material: naive CD8+ T cells from blood, with Jurkat cell RNA spiked in. The source is a human donor in good health. Some libraries in this study had Jurkat cell RNA spiked in. Each CDR3 is given with its conserved first and last residue. A D gene is named only where the DNA matches it firmly. Rows may omit the clone size; those that give it use once, few, many or a size class.

D: NA; J: TRBJ2-7; size: few; V: TRBV20-1; DNA: TGCAGTGTTCTCAGGGTCAGCTCCTACGAGCAGTACTTC; CDR3: CSVLRVSSYEQYF
D: NA; J: TRBJ2-7; size: few; V: TRBV4-3; DNA: TGCGCCAGCAGCCAAGAGACGGGTCAGTACGAGCAGTACTTC; CDR3: CASSQETGQYEQYF
D: NA; J: TRBJ1-1; size: NA; V: TRBV15; DNA: TGTGCCACCAGCAGCGGCTCTGGCACTGAAGCTTTCTTT; CDR3: CATSSGSGTEAFF
D: TRBD1; J: TRBJ2-5; size: NA; V: TRBV6-6; DNA: TGCGCCAGCAATCTACTCGCAGGGGGAGAGACCCAGTACTTC; CDR3: CASNLLAGGETQYF
D: NA; J: TRBJ2-1; size: many; V: TRBV24-1; DNA: TGTGCCACCAGTGAAGGTGGATTCAATGAGCAGTTCTTC; CDR3: CATSEGGFNEQFF
D: TRBD2; J: TRBJ2-2; size: many; V: TRBV20-1; DNA: TGCAGTGCGCGAGCGGGATTCGGGTCCGGGGAGCTGTTTTTT; CDR3: CSARAGFGSGELFF
D: TRBD1; J: TRBJ1-5; size: few; V: TRBV6-6; DNA: TGTGCCAGCAGTGGTGGGACAGGGGGTGCTCAGCCCCAGCATTTT; CDR3: CASSGGTGGAQPQHF
D: TRBD2; J: TRBJ2-3; size: NA; V: TRBV5-1; DNA: TGCGCCAGCAGTAGGGCTAGCGGGGGGGCCATAGATACGCAGTATTTT; CDR3: CASSRASGGAIDTQYF
D: NA; J: TRBJ2-1; size: NA; V: TRBV7-2; DNA: TGTGCCCGCAGCTTTGAGGGACGGGACTGCAATGAGCAGTTCTTC; CDR3: CARSFEGRDCNEQFF
D: TRBD1; J: TRBJ1-4; size: NA; V: TRBV2; DNA: TGTGCCAGCAGGCCGGGACAGGGCAATGAAAAACTGTTTTTT; CDR3: CASRPGQGNEKLFF
D: NA; J: TRBJ2-1; size: NA; V: TRBV20-1; DNA: TGCAGTGCTAGGTGGGAGACTGAGCAGTTCTTC; CDR3: CSARWETEQFF
D: TRBD1; J: TRBJ2-5; size: few; V: TRBV30; DNA: TGTGCCTGGAGTGTACTGGCAGGGGGCCAAGAGACCCAGTACTTC; CDR3: CAWSVLAGGQETQYF
D: NA; J: TRBJ1-4; size: NA; V: TRBV7-2; DNA: TGTGCCAGCAGCTTGGGGATTTCTAATGAAAAACTGTTTTTT; CDR3: CASSLGISNEKLFF
D: TRBD1; J: TRBJ1-1; size: NA; V: TRBV6-2/TRBV6-3; DNA: TGTGCCAGCAGTTACCTCCGGGACAGGGGATCAATGAACACTGAAGCTTTCTTT; CDR3: CASSYLRDRGSMNTEAFF
D: TRBD2; J: TRBJ2-7; size: few; V: TRBV13; DNA: TGTGCCAGCAGCTTAGGCCTAGCGGGAGGAAAGTACGAGCAGTACTTC; CDR3: CASSLGLAGGKYEQYF
D: TRBD2; J: TRBJ2-5; size: many; V: TRBV29-1; DNA: TGCAGCGTTACTAGCGGGAGGGCCTTGGAGGAGACCCAGTACTTC; CDR3: CSVTSGRALEETQYF